The clone carrying this T cell receptor (beta chain) was seen only a few times. Its target is unknown. The data stem from a study of T cells after yellow fever vaccination. The study, taken as a whole, reports: A small share of clonotypes appeared in both CD4 and CD8 compartments.

By 5'RACE template switching, TCR cDNA was produced, with a universal primer site and UMIs added in the process. TCRdb reprocessed the 5' RACE reads via MiXCR and lists one record per CDR3 protein. The sample lists fewer than 500,000 distinct CDR3 sequences, approximately 18% occurring once. This CDR3 comprises 13 residues. The germline gives CDR1 SEHNR, CDR2 FQNEAQ (reference sequence). With 6 bases removed from V and 2 bases from J, the gap between germline ends came to 5 bases. The clonotype comes from a young man who received the YFV17D yellow fever vaccine. The V call is TRBV7-9, the J call TRBJ2-6; D is unresolved. The material sequenced was PBMCs, taken before the yellow fever booster vaccination. The CDR3 nucleotides are TGTGCCAGCAGTCAAGCTGGGGCCAACGTCCTGACTTTC. Residues: CASSQAGANVLTF.